This T cell receptor beta chain is from a study of control samples from healthy donors and cancer patients. TCRdb keeps only in-frame clones here, not all; method: immunoSEQ multiplex PCR. The sample contains 150,000 to 200,000 clones, about nine tenths of which appear only once. This CDR3 spans 16 amino acids. Trimming removed 1 base from V and 3 bases from J; junction bases left unmatched: 7. Germline CDR1 is SGHVS and CDR2 is FNYEAQ. This sequence joins TRBV7-6 and TRBJ2-5; TRBD2 agrees at 8 bases. The sample taken for sequencing was blood. The sequence derives from a woman aged 35 to 49 in good health. CDR3 residues: CASSLGAGGGEETQYF. CDR3 in DNA: TGTGCCAGCAGCTTAGGCGCGGGGGGAGGCGAAGAGACCCAGTACTTC.